This T cell receptor beta chain was profiled in a study of cytotoxic CD8 clonotypes in ibrutinib-treated CLL. Study at large: Treatment had run for a median about 12 months, range 6 to 36, when response samples were taken.

T cells were sequenced at a targeted depth of 1 in 200,000 to 1 in 1 million. This table comes from immunoSEQ multiplex PCR, and its TCRdb copy is limited to in-frame clones, with some not included. The sample contains around 310,000 clones, around four fifths of which appear only once. The authors obtained roughly 1.8 micrograms of genomic DNA from cryopreserved PBMCs for TCR beta libraries. Between the trimmed V and J ends, which lost 2 bases and 0 bases, there was a span of 14 bases. CDR1 is MGHRA and CDR2 is YSYEKL in the germline V gene. The CDR3 totals 16 residues. The specimen comprised PBMCs, sampled before ibrutinib treatment. The V call is TRBV4-1, the J call TRBJ2-7, with D possibly TRBD2 on 5 matching bases. The TCR originated in a human donor with chronic lymphocytic leukemia. CDR3 sequence: CASSQNPAEASYEQYF. The CDR3 DNA reads TGCGCCAGCAGCCAAAACCCAGCGGAGGCCTCCTACGAGCAGTACTTC.